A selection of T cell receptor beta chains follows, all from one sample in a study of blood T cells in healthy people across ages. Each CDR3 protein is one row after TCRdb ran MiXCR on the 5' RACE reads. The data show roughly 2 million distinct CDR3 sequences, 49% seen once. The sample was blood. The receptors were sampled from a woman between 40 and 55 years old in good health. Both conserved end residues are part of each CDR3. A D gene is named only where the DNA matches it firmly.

cdr3_aa: CASSSGLPPETQYF
v_call: TRBV7-2
d_call: TRBD2
cdr3_length: 14

cdr3_aa: CSVEAPDRAQTSYEQYF
v_call: TRBV29-1
d_call: TRBD1
cdr3_length: 17

cdr3_aa: CASSFRAPKQYF
v_call: TRBV5-8
d_call: NA
cdr3_length: 12

cdr3_aa: CASSPMGGEAYNEQFF
v_call: TRBV28
d_call: NA
cdr3_length: 16

cdr3_aa: CSVGVSGNYGYTF
v_call: TRBV29-1
d_call: NA
cdr3_length: 13

cdr3_aa: CSANGLIAKNIQYF
v_call: TRBV20-1
d_call: NA
cdr3_length: 14

cdr3_aa: CSARGAAGGQLNIQYF
v_call: TRBV20-1
d_call: TRBD1
cdr3_length: 16

cdr3_aa: CSATFRTGLCGYTF
v_call: TRBV20-1
d_call: NA
cdr3_length: 14

cdr3_aa: CASSQADRSYNSPLHF
v_call: TRBV4-3
d_call: NA
cdr3_length: 16

cdr3_aa: CASSRKDRGRGLGYTF
v_call: TRBV7-9
d_call: TRBD1
cdr3_length: 16

cdr3_aa: CASSQVKGTTNEKLFF
v_call: TRBV4-2
d_call: NA
cdr3_length: 16

cdr3_aa: CASSGGGQGDYNEQFF
v_call: TRBV5-1
d_call: TRBD1
cdr3_length: 16

cdr3_aa: CASSPRGGKGAKNIQYF
v_call: TRBV3-1
d_call: NA
cdr3_length: 17

cdr3_aa: CASTHTSTEAFF
v_call: TRBV7-8
d_call: NA
cdr3_length: 12

cdr3_aa: CASRPPTGPPGKLFF
v_call: TRBV12-3/TRBV12-4
d_call: NA
cdr3_length: 15

cdr3_aa: CSAQEGSNQPQHF
v_call: TRBV20-1
d_call: NA
cdr3_length: 13

cdr3_aa: CASSYRGPGDEQYF
v_call: TRBV6-5
d_call: NA
cdr3_length: 14

cdr3_aa: CASSLVPREEGQPQHF
v_call: TRBV7-2
d_call: NA
cdr3_length: 16

cdr3_aa: CSAIRDSEPYSNQPQHF
v_call: TRBV20-1
d_call: TRBD1
cdr3_length: 17

cdr3_aa: CASSYGRGGSYEQYF
v_call: TRBV6-2/TRBV6-3
d_call: NA
cdr3_length: 15

cdr3_aa: CATRGTQEKYGYTF
v_call: TRBV24-1
d_call: NA
cdr3_length: 14

cdr3_aa: CASSLTQQNTAANTEAFF
v_call: TRBV7-9
d_call: NA
cdr3_length: 18

cdr3_aa: CASSLSSGGDYEQYF
v_call: TRBV28
d_call: TRBD2
cdr3_length: 15

cdr3_aa: CASSLSGLVSSNEQFF
v_call: TRBV7-3
d_call: TRBD2
cdr3_length: 16

cdr3_aa: CAIHGGKQFF
v_call: TRBV24-1
d_call: TRBD2
cdr3_length: 10

cdr3_aa: CASSTPGLENNEQFF
v_call: TRBV7-8
d_call: TRBD2
cdr3_length: 15

cdr3_aa: CSVTSPINNEQFF
v_call: TRBV29-1
d_call: NA
cdr3_length: 13

cdr3_aa: CSVVSGSDNQPQHF
v_call: TRBV29-1
d_call: NA
cdr3_length: 14

cdr3_aa: CASSLEAGLRNQPQHF
v_call: TRBV7-2
d_call: NA
cdr3_length: 16

cdr3_aa: CASSQVEAMTYNEQFF
v_call: TRBV4-1
d_call: NA
cdr3_length: 16

cdr3_aa: CSADRGYSHQPQHF
v_call: TRBV20-1
d_call: TRBD1
cdr3_length: 14

cdr3_aa: CASSFGPGGTDTQYF
v_call: TRBV7-2
d_call: TRBD2
cdr3_length: 15

cdr3_aa: CASSHPGTGRYEQYF
v_call: TRBV6-2/TRBV6-3
d_call: TRBD1
cdr3_length: 15

cdr3_aa: CASSYRGHDTF
v_call: TRBV6-2/TRBV6-3
d_call: TRBD1
cdr3_length: 11

cdr3_aa: CTSSSMGRVSDQPQHF
v_call: TRBV12-3/TRBV12-4
d_call: NA
cdr3_length: 16

cdr3_aa: CASSQGLNGENQETQYF
v_call: TRBV4-3
d_call: NA
cdr3_length: 17

cdr3_aa: CASSQRQGSEAFF
v_call: TRBV12-3/TRBV12-4
d_call: TRBD1
cdr3_length: 13

cdr3_aa: CSARGQGGTEAFF
v_call: TRBV20-1
d_call: TRBD1
cdr3_length: 13

cdr3_aa: CAISSGTGGYEQYF
v_call: TRBV10-3
d_call: TRBD1
cdr3_length: 14

cdr3_aa: CSVRDRGMSVGTEAFF
v_call: TRBV29-1
d_call: TRBD1
cdr3_length: 16

cdr3_aa: CASSSGGAAFSNEKLFF
v_call: TRBV7-9
d_call: NA
cdr3_length: 17

cdr3_aa: CASSVTVNEKLFF
v_call: TRBV4-2
d_call: NA
cdr3_length: 13

cdr3_aa: CASSHLRGFGKLFF
v_call: TRBV14
d_call: NA
cdr3_length: 14

cdr3_aa: CASSQLGQGYYGYTF
v_call: TRBV14
d_call: TRBD1
cdr3_length: 15

cdr3_aa: CASSQQQGFGEKLFF
v_call: TRBV4-3
d_call: TRBD1
cdr3_length: 15

cdr3_aa: CASSPRAAGYEQYF
v_call: TRBV7-9
d_call: NA
cdr3_length: 14

cdr3_aa: CASSPTSQDRGVYGYTF
v_call: TRBV4-1
d_call: TRBD1
cdr3_length: 17